This TCR beta chain appears in the sequencing data of a study of blood T cells in healthy people across ages. Primed by a sample-barcoded 5' primer and a J-beta primer mix, a second PCR proceeded for roughly 7 to 12 cycles. TCRdb itself ran the 5' RACE reads through MiXCR, one entry per CDR3 protein. The sample records approximately 780,000 distinct CDR3 sequences, about 26% being singletons. Germline V lookup: CDR1 MNHNY, CDR2 SVGAGI (reference sequence). The length of the CDR3 is 14 residues. Trimming at V came to 5 bases and at J to 2 bases, leaving 4 bases not matched to a gene. This clonotype was counted between two and nine times. These same data were also listed under a study on T cells of mothers and their children.

The TCR sequence derives from a boy aged 10-17 years in good health. The sequenced sample was blood. The chain has TRBV6-6 and TRBJ1-2; 8 bases line up with TRBD1. In nucleotides, the CDR3 is TGTGCCAGCAGTGCCGGGACAGGAAACTATGGCTACACCTTC. This codes for CASSAGTGNYGYTF.